The text below deals with one T cell receptor beta chain. This record comes from a study of blood T cells in healthy people across ages. The people who gave samples were healthy Caucasians from Russia, aged roughly 6 to 100. Primed by a sample-barcoded 5' primer and a J-beta primer mix, a second PCR proceeded for 7 to 11 cycles. Individual samples furnished no less than 2.5 million CDR3-containing paired-end reads apiece. TCRdb ran MiXCR on the 5' RACE reads and lists one entry per CDR3 protein. The sample includes 700,000 to 950,000 distinct CDR3 sequences, 55% to 75% of them seen just once. V lost 5 bases and J 3 bases, leaving 11 bases between the germline ends. This CDR3 region has 13 residues. Germline V gene data show CDR1 as MNHEY and CDR2 as SVGAGI.

The sequencing sample was made of blood. The sequence was collected from a man aged 25-40 years in good health. The chain uses TRBV6-5 and TRBJ2-7; D is uncertain. The CDR3 DNA follows: TGTGCCAGCAGTGCCTTTTTCGGCTACGAGCAGTACTTC. Translating gives CASSAFFGYEQYF.